What follows describes a single T cell receptor beta chain. The antigen is not known. This specimen comes from a study of cytomegalovirus exposure and HLA in healthy donors. V lost 4 bases, J lost 6 bases, and 12 bases stayed unmatched. CDR1 and CDR2 from the germline V gene are LGHNA and YNFKEQ. The CDR3 consists of 15 residues. The study, taken as a whole, reports: Usually a TCR sequence was rare, but some public TCRs were found in many donors.

Primers: 60 Vbeta forward and 13 Jbeta reverse. Repertoires were generated with immunoSEQ multiplex PCR, while TCRdb's copy carries only in-frame clones and drops some. The ten top clones account for roughly 15%, within a sample of 63,000 or so clones. The rearrangement links TRBV4-2 to TRBJ2-7, with TRBD1 matching over 7 bases. Sequencing was done on a sample of PBMCs. The clonotype comes from a boy aged 10-17 years in good health and CMV-seronegative. The CDR3 region has the DNA TGTGCCAGCAGCCTTGGGACAGACTTTGTGGGCGAGCAGTACTTC. Protein: CASSLGTDFVGEQYF.